The subject of this entry is one TCR beta chain. The antigen remains unidentified. This record belongs to a study of cytomegalovirus exposure and HLA in healthy donors. Primers included in the PCR were 60 Vbeta and 13 Jbeta primers. The assay was immunoSEQ multiplex PCR, and TCRdb's table has in-frame clones only and misses some. The data show fewer than 150,000 clones, about 74% seen once. Regarding the study as a whole: Apart from CMV serostatus, no immune exposure information was available. The authors reported that TCR beta sequences could predict HLA-A and HLA-B alleles. These predictions were accurate for most subjects in the first cohort. Presence/absence analyses took donor sequencing depth as roughly uniform.

The sequenced sample was PBMCs. The clonotype comes from a woman aged 40 to 50 in good health and CMV-seropositive.

The CDR3 nucleotides read TGTGCCAGCTCACTAGGTACTACCAGGGGCGAGCAGTACTTC. Protein: CASSLGTTRGEQYF. The chain employs TRBV18 and TRBJ2-7, with D possibly matching TRBD1 (6 bases). Germline assignment: CDR1 KGHSH and CDR2 LQKENI. V lost 4 bases and J 6 bases, leaving 16 bases between the germline ends. The length of the CDR3 is 14 residues.